Only one count was recorded for the clone carrying this T cell receptor (beta chain). Antigen unknown. These data belong to a study of cytomegalovirus exposure and HLA in healthy donors. Broader study findings: The finding came from a later analysis; first-cohort TCR clusters tended to co-occur in the 110 or so validation repertoires.

Assay used: immunoSEQ multiplex PCR; TCRdb lists only in-frame clones, some missing. Counted here are 80,000 to 100,000 clones, more than 75% occurring once; the ten biggest clones make up about 5.7%. The germline gives CDR1 LNHDA, CDR2 SQIVND (reference sequence). This CDR3 is built from 15 residues. V shed 3 bases, J shed 4 bases, and the junction held 6 bases outside the gene matches. This sequence joins TRBV19 and TRBJ2-7; TRBD1 matches at 10 bases. Sequenced material: PBMCs. This receptor was taken from a man between 18 and 35 years old in good health and CMV-seropositive. CDR3 in amino acids: CASSIPGTGEYEQYF. The CDR3 DNA reads as TGTGCCAGTAGTATTCCCGGGACAGGGGAGTACGAGCAGTACTTC.